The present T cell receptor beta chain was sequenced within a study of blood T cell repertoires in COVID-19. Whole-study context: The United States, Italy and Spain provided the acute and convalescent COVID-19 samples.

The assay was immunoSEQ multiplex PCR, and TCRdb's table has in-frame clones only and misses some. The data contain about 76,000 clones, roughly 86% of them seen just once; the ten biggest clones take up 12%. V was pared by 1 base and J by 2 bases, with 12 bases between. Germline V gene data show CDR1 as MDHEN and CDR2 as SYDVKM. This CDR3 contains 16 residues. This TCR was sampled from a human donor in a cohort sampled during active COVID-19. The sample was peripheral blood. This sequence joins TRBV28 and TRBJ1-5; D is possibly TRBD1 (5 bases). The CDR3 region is CASSLSPGNGNQPQHF. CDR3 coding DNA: TGTGCCAGCAGTTTATCCCCAGGGAATGGCAATCAGCCCCAGCATTTT.